The 13 T cell receptor beta chains presented below share a single source sample, sequenced in a study of metastatic and nonmetastatic thyroid tumors. None of the patients had undergone any treatment ahead of thyroid surgery. TCRdb redid the clone calls on the PCR reads using MiXCR. The sample yields tens of thousands of clones, about 24% seen once. The source material was tumor tissue. These TCRs come from a female donor with papillary thyroid cancer or a benign thyroid nodule (not recorded which). Some clones in this sample may be carry-over from other donors' samples.

This clone showed up just a few times. The genes are TRBV6-1 and TRBJ1-1; D gene unclear. This CDR3 has 14 residues. Germline CDR1 is MNHNS and CDR2 is SASEGT. Trimming left V 1 base short and J 4 bases short, with 10 bases between. The chain's CDR3 is CASSEGLQRTEAFF. In DNA form, the CDR3 reads TGTGCCAGCAGTGAAGGACTACAACGCACTGAAGCTTTCTTT.

This clone rates as medium-sized. The gene calls are TRBV4-1 and TRBJ2-7; D uncertain. The CDR3 length is 16 residues. Germline assignment: CDR1 MGHRA and CDR2 YSYEKL. Trimming stripped 0 bases from V and 0 bases from J, with 12 bases between. CDR3 bases: TGCGCCAGCAGCCAAGATGATCGTAGCAGCTCCTACGAGCAGTACTTC. This encodes CASSQDDRSSSYEQYF.

There are many counts of this clone. Other nucleotide sequences in the sample specify the same CDR3. This chain links TRBV14 with TRBJ2-7; possible D gene TRBD2, 6 bases. The V end lost 1 base, the J end lost 4 bases, and 14 bases lay between the germline ends. Germline V gene lookup returns CDR1 SGHDN and CDR2 FVKESK. The CDR3 length is 15 residues. The CDR3: CASSQVWWGTYEQYF. CDR3 coding DNA: TGTGCCAGCAGCCAAGTGTGGTGGGGGACTTACGAGCAGTACTTC.

This clone was counted a few times. The CDR3 DNA follows: TGTGCCGCACGGCAGGGCCCCGAAGCTTTCTTT. This sequence encodes CAARQGPEAFF. The chain uses TRBV6-1 and TRBJ1-1, with D possibly TRBD1 on 5 matching bases. CDR3 size: 11 residues. From germline, CDR1 is MNHNS and CDR2 SASEGT. The germline V and J ends were trimmed by 11 bases and 8 bases, with 15 bases remaining between them.

The CDR3: CASSLSDSGPYGYTF. The CDR3 nucleotides read TGCGCCAGCAGCTTGAGTGACAGCGGGCCCTATGGCTACACCTTC. V gene TRBV5-1 combines with J gene TRBJ1-2; the D gene is possibly TRBD1 (5 bases). The CDR3 has 15 residues. Germline assignment: CDR1 SGHRS and CDR2 YFSETQ. V was cut by 1 base and J by 4 bases, with 14 bases left in between.

There are many counts of this clone. Given a much more abundant clone one base away, this may be a read error. The J gene is TRBJ2-3, the V gene TRBV6-4; 10 nucleotides match TRBD2. V was clipped by 6 bases and J by 2 bases; unmatched bases: 8. The CDR3 has 16 residues. Germline CDR1 is MRHNA and CDR2 is SNTAGT. CDR3 nucleotide sequence: TGTGCCAGCAGCCGGGCTAGCGGGAGCCCCACAGATACGCAGTATTTT. Protein sequence: CASSRASGSPTDTQYF.

There are a few counts of this clone. The genes are TRBV5-6 and TRBJ1-2; the D is unclear. CDR1 is SGHDT and CDR2 is YYEEEE in the germline V gene. Trimming stripped 4 bases from V and 2 bases from J, with 9 bases between. This CDR3 spans 13 amino acids. The CDR3 loop reads CASSPSANYGYTF. In DNA form, the CDR3 reads TGTGCCAGCAGCCCCTCAGCAAACTATGGCTACACCTTC.

This clone was seen more than once but under ten times. The junction and the germline gene differ at one end; a read error may be behind it. The CDR3 sequence: CASSATSDGGKTKYF. CDR3 DNA: TGTGCCAGCAGTGCCACTAGCGATGGGGGGAAGACCAAGTACTTC. The chain uses TRBV6-1 and TRBJ2-5; 7 nucleotides align to TRBD2. Germline-derived CDR1 and CDR2 are MNHNS and SASEGT. The CDR3 totals 15 residues.

At least ten counts were recorded for this clone. This chain uses TRBV7-2 with TRBJ2-1; D possibly corresponds to TRBD1 (7 bases). This CDR3 is 13 amino acids long. The V end lost 6 bases, the J end lost 6 bases, and 12 bases lay between the germline ends. Germline CDR1 and CDR2: SGHTA and FQGNSA. This chain's CDR3 is CASRYRGGNEQFF. In DNA, the CDR3 is TGTGCCAGCAGATACAGGGGAGGCAATGAGCAGTTCTTC.

This clone was observed at least ten times. The rearrangement links TRBV15 to TRBJ2-2, with 8 bases that match TRBD2. The CDR3 sequence is 15 residues long. With V trimmed by 6 bases and J by 6 bases, 9 bases remained unmatched. Germline CDR1 reads LNHNV; CDR2 reads YYDKDF (reference sequence). The CDR3 is CATSLPGGEAGELFF. The CDR3 DNA follows: TGTGCCACCAGTTTGCCGGGAGGGGAGGCCGGGGAGCTGTTTTTT.

The chain couples TRBV10-1 to TRBJ2-7; D is unresolved. Deletions cut 9 bases from V and 3 bases from J, with 12 bases between. Germline V gene data show CDR1 as WNHNN and CDR2 as SYGVQD (reference sequence). This CDR3 is built from 12 residues. CDR3 coding DNA: TGCGCCAGTGAATGGGCATACTACGAGCAGTACTTC. As protein: CASEWAYYEQYF.

CDR3 amino acids: CASSPLRSSGNTIYF. CDR3 coding DNA: TGTGCCAGCAGCCCTCTCCGGTCCAGTGGAAACACCATATATTTT. The chain recombines TRBV3-1 with TRBJ1-3; no reliable D call. The CDR3 length is 15 residues. V lost 4 bases to trimming and J lost 3 bases, with 13 bases between them. CDR1 and CDR2 (germline): LGHDT, YNNKEL (reference sequence).

This clone was seen a few times. The V and J genes are TRBV7-8 and TRBJ2-7; 10 nucleotides align to TRBD2. The germline gives CDR1 SGHVS, CDR2 FQNEAQ. This CDR3 region has 16 residues. V was clipped by 5 bases and J by 3 bases; unmatched bases: 10. This chain's CDR3 is CASSPRTSGGIYEQYF. The CDR3 DNA sequence: TGTGCCAGCAGCCCTCGGACTAGCGGAGGTATCTACGAGCAGTACTTC.